What follows are 29 T cell receptor beta chains derived from one specimen sequenced in a study of blood T cell repertoires in COVID-19. Repertoires were generated with immunoSEQ multiplex PCR, while TCRdb's copy carries only in-frame clones and drops some. Of hundreds of thousands of clones in the sample, roughly 80% are singletons; the top ten hold 5%. The sequencing input was PBMCs or T cells enriched from blood (not recorded which). The receptors come from a man aged 40-50 years who had been exposed to COVID-19.

V usage is TRBV6-5 and J usage is TRBJ1-1, with 11 bases aligning to TRBD1. This CDR3 has 15 amino acids. Unmatched junction bases numbered 5, after V lost 4 bases and J lost 4 bases. Looked up from germline, CDR1 is MNHEY and CDR2 is SVGAGI. The DNA of the CDR3 is TGTGCCAGCAGTTCCATTGGGACAGGGGGCACTGAAGCTTTCTTT. Protein product: CASSSIGTGGTEAFF.

J is TRBJ2-5 and V is TRBV5-1; no clear D. CDR1 SGHRS and CDR2 YFSETQ come from the germline V gene. This CDR3 comprises 13 residues. V lost 5 bases to trimming and J lost 4 bases, with 12 bases between them. The chain's CDR3 is CASSYGSGETQYF. In DNA, the CDR3 is TGCGCCAGCAGTTATGGGTCGGGAGAGACCCAGTACTTC.

The chain is built from TRBV3-1 (or the pseudogene TRBV3-2) and TRBJ2-7; TRBD2 is a possible D gene (6 bases). The CDR3 is 17 residues long. The V end was cut by 2 bases, the J end by 6 bases, with 23 bases between. Germline V gene sequence: CDR1 LGHDT, CDR2 YNNKEL (reference sequence). CDR3 bases: TGTGCCAGCAGCCAAAGGGGCCTGGACTACCCCCCCTCCGAGCAGTACTTC. Translating it yields CASSQRGLDYPPSEQYF.

This sequence joins TRBV12-3 or TRBV12-4 and TRBJ2-6; no firm D call. V was trimmed by 4 bases and J by 3 bases, leaving 4 bases between them. The CDR3 loop spans 13 amino acids. CDR3 nucleotide sequence: TGTGCCAGCAGTTCCCTTGGGGCCAACGTCCTGACTTTC. It yields the protein CASSSLGANVLTF.

This chain links TRBV7-2 with TRBJ1-5; the D is unclear. The CDR3 extends over 16 amino acids. Germline V gene sequence: CDR1 SGHTA, CDR2 FQGNSA. Trimming shortened V by 5 bases and J by 3 bases, and 17 bases separated the two germline ends. The CDR3 spells CASSPQTGLVNQPQHF. DNA for the CDR3: TGTGCCAGCAGCCCCCAGACCGGACTGGTCAATCAGCCCCAGCATTTT. The full variable domain, with the rest looked up from reference TRBV7-2 and TRBJ1-5, is GAGVSQSPSNKVTEKGKDVELRCDPISGHTALYWYRQSLGQGLEFLIYFQGNSAPDKSGLPSDRFSAERTGGSVSTLTIQRTQQEDSAVYLCASSPQTGLVNQPQHFGDGTRLSIL.

The chain joins TRBV7-8 to TRBJ2-5; D possibly corresponds to TRBD2 (5 bases). The CDR3 covers 16 residues. Germline V lookup: CDR1 SGHVS, CDR2 FQNEAQ. V shed 3 bases and J shed 2 bases, with 16 bases lying between them. The CDR3 is CASSLLDSMTQETQYF. DNA for the CDR3: TGTGCCAGCAGCTTGTTGGACTCGATGACGCAAGAGACCCAGTACTTC.

V and J are TRBV5-6 and TRBJ1-2, with TRBD1 identical over 7 bases. This CDR3 contains 14 residues. V lost 1 base to trimming and J lost 4 bases; unmatched junction nucleotides: 4. Per germline, CDR1 SGHDT and CDR2 YYEEEE. CDR3 in DNA: TGTGCCAGCAGCTTGACAGGGGAAATCTATGGCTACACCTTC. Translated, it gives CASSLTGEIYGYTF.

This sequence joins TRBV12-3 or TRBV12-4 and TRBJ2-1; TRBD2 matches 7 bases. V was pared by 1 base and J by 12 bases, with 3 bases of the junction left unmatched. The CDR3 sequence is 12 residues long. The CDR3 nucleotides are TGTGCCAGCAGTTTAGTGCTAGCGGCGCAGTTCTTC. Protein sequence: CASSLVLAAQFF.

This sequence joins TRBV18 and TRBJ2-1; no reliable D call. CDR3 size: 11 residues. Germline CDR1 and CDR2: KGHSH and LQKENI. The V end lost 3 bases, the J end lost 7 bases, and 4 bases lay between the germline ends. The CDR3 spells CASSPENEQFF. The DNA of the CDR3 is TGTGCCAGCTCACCGGAGAATGAGCAGTTCTTC.

V usage is TRBV3-1 (or the pseudogene TRBV3-2) and J usage is TRBJ1-3; tentatively, D is TRBD1 (6 bases). CDR3 size: 16 residues. V gave up 3 bases and J gave up 7 bases, with 19 bases separating them. Germline V lookup: CDR1 LGHDT, CDR2 YNNKEL (reference sequence). The CDR3 DNA reads as TGTGCCAGCAGCCAGGGGGCCCGGACGGGAGGGAACACCATATATTTT. Its protein product is CASSQGARTGGNTIYF.

The rearrangement joins TRBV5-1 to TRBJ1-3; D call uncertain. Per the germline V gene, CDR1 is SGHRS and CDR2 is YFSETQ. The germline V and J ends were trimmed by 4 bases and 2 bases, with 10 bases remaining between them. The CDR3 runs to 14 residues. The CDR3 sequence: CASSPDNPGNTIYF. Written as DNA, the CDR3 is TGCGCCAGCAGCCCAGACAATCCTGGAAACACCATATATTTT.

V is TRBV16 and J is TRBJ2-5, with D perhaps matching TRBD1 (5 bases). V was trimmed by 0 bases and J by 3 bases, leaving 8 bases between them. Germline lookup yields CDR1 KGHSY and CDR2 FQNENV. The length of the CDR3 is 14 residues. CDR3 sequence (DNA): TGTGCCAGCAGCCAATCGCCGGACAAAGAGACCCAGTACTTC. It is translated as CASSQSPDKETQYF.

V is TRBV10-3 and J is TRBJ1-1; no clear D. There are 13 residues in the CDR3. Germline lookup yields CDR1 ENHRY and CDR2 SYGVKD. Between the trimmed V and J ends, which lost 10 bases and 1 base, there was a span of 13 bases. The CDR3 region has the DNA TGTGCCAGCACACCGAAACCGAACACTGAAGCTTTCTTT. As protein: CASTPKPNTEAFF.

The V call is TRBV2, the J call TRBJ1-5, with TRBD1 as a possible D gene (5 bases). Trimming pared 6 bases from V and 0 bases from J, leaving 6 bases between. The germline CDR1 and CDR2 sequences are SNHLY and FYNNEI. The CDR3 has 13 amino acids. CDR3 region: CASRTGSNQPQHF. Written as DNA, the CDR3 is TGTGCCAGCAGAACAGGTAGCAATCAGCCCCAGCATTTT.

This clone has just one count. V is TRBV6-1 and J is TRBJ2-2; D not certain. The CDR3 loop spans 14 amino acids. V was shortened by 2 bases and J by 5 bases, with 9 bases between the two germline ends. Germline-derived CDR1 and CDR2 are MNHNS and SASEGT. DNA for the CDR3: TGTGCCAGCAGTGAAACCACACGTACCGGGGAGCTGTTTTTT. As protein: CASSETTRTGELFF.

The chain carries TRBV6-5 and TRBJ2-2, with unresolved D. Germline V gene lookup returns CDR1 MNHEY and CDR2 SVGAGI. The CDR3 loop spans 14 amino acids. Trimming shortened V by 6 bases and J by 5 bases, and 13 bases separated the two germline ends. CDR3 DNA sequence: TGTGCCAGCAGGGTCGCGATTAATACCGGGGAGCTGTTTTTT. Protein product: CASRVAINTGELFF.

The chain combines TRBV9 with TRBJ2-7, with D perhaps TRBD2 (5 bases). V was clipped by 0 bases and J by 2 bases, with 18 bases between them. CDR3 length: 17 amino acids. Germline V CDR1 and CDR2: SGDLS, YYNGEE. The CDR3 nucleotides read TGTGCCAGCAGCGTAGGAGGGAGAAGGTTTGCGACCTACGAGCAGTACTTC. Its translation is CASSVGGRRFATYEQYF. Full variable domain (outside the CDR3, taken from reference TRBV9 and TRBJ2-7): DSGVTQTPKHLITATGQRVTLRCSPRSGDLSVYWYQQSLDQGLQFLIQYYNGEERAKGNILERFSAQQFPDLHSELNLSSLELGDSALYFCASSVGGRRFATYEQYFGPGTRLTVT.

V and J are TRBV30 and TRBJ1-3, with a weak D call TRBD1 (6 bases). V lost 4 bases, J lost 0 bases, and 10 bases lay in between. Germline V gene sequence: CDR1 GTSNPN, CDR2 SVGIG (reference sequence). The CDR3 runs to 14 residues. Written as DNA, the CDR3 is TGTGCCTGGAAAACAGGGACCTCTGGAAACACCATATATTTT. Translation gives CAWKTGTSGNTIYF.

This clone was recorded only once. The chain joins TRBV5-1 to TRBJ2-5; unclear D gene. This CDR3 has 14 residues. Between the trimmed V and J ends, which lost 0 bases and 4 bases, there was a span of 10 bases. Germline V gene lookup returns CDR1 SGHRS and CDR2 YFSETQ. Here the CDR3 reads CASSLVGGRETQYF. The CDR3 DNA reads as TGCGCCAGCAGCTTGGTTGGCGGAAGAGAGACCCAGTACTTC.

This chain joins TRBV29-1 and TRBJ2-1; D remains unclear. Germline V gene lookup returns CDR1 SQVTM and CDR2 ANQGSEA. CDR3 size: 11 residues. The ends were cut back, 8 bases at V and 6 bases at J, with 11 bases in the middle. The CDR3 sequence is CSKSVSNEQFF. The CDR3 nucleotides read TGCAGCAAATCAGTCAGCAATGAGCAGTTCTTC.

The chain is built from TRBV6-1 and TRBJ1-5; D not certain. Germline V gene data show CDR1 as MNHNS and CDR2 as SASEGT. The CDR3 loop spans 15 amino acids. Trimming pared 0 bases from V and 7 bases from J, leaving 13 bases between. DNA for the CDR3: TGTGCCAGCAGTGAAGCACAGCTCCTTCCCCAGCCCCAGCATTTT. As protein: CASSEAQLLPQPQHF.

V gene TRBV7-3 combines with J gene TRBJ2-2; D uncertain. The ends were cut back, 5 bases at V and 0 bases at J, with 13 bases in the middle. From germline, CDR1 is SGHTA and CDR2 FQGTGA. This CDR3 has 16 residues. The CDR3 sequence: CASSAFEPANTGELFF. The CDR3 DNA reads TGTGCCAGCAGCGCTTTTGAGCCCGCGAACACCGGGGAGCTGTTTTTT. The entire variable domain, with the rest obtained from reference TRBV7-3 and TRBJ2-2, is as follows: GAGVSQTPSNKVTEKGKYVELRCDPISGHTALYWYRQSLGQGPEFLIYFQGTGAADDSGLPNDRFFAVRPEGSVSTLKIQRTERGDSAVYLCASSAFEPANTGELFFGEGSRLTVL.

The V gene is TRBV6-5, the J gene TRBJ1-1; D not certain. CDR3 length equals 14 residues. V lost 4 bases, J lost 3 bases, and 12 bases lay in between. Per germline, CDR1 MNHEY and CDR2 SVGAGI. The CDR3 spells CASSSVDRDTEAFF. In DNA, the CDR3 is TGTGCCAGCAGTTCGGTCGACCGGGACACTGAAGCTTTCTTT.

For this clone: One end of the junction does not line up with germline, which may come from a read error. The chain employs TRBV7-7 and TRBJ2-4, with D uncertain. Germline CDR1 SSHAT, CDR2 FNYEAQ (reference sequence). The CDR3 consists of 11 residues. The CDR3 nucleotides are TGTGCTAGCAGCTTACGGGACATTCAGTACTTC. The encoded protein is CASSLRDIQYF.

This clone was observed once. V and J are TRBV6-5 and TRBJ2-5, with no clear D. The CDR3 consists of 13 residues. V lost 7 bases and J 3 bases, leaving 12 bases between the germline ends. Germline assignment: CDR1 MNHEY and CDR2 SVGAGI. The CDR3 DNA is TGTGCCAGCACAGGAATACGGAAAGAGACCCAGTACTTC. It specifies CASTGIRKETQYF.

V gene TRBV5-4 combines with J gene TRBJ2-3; D may be TRBD1 (5 bases). Trimming took off 2 bases at V and 6 bases at J, with 19 bases between the two ends. Germline V gives CDR1 SGHNT, CDR2 YYREEE (reference sequence). The CDR3 covers 16 residues. In nucleotides, the CDR3 is TGTGCCAGCAGCTTTGGCCTAGGGGCCGGGTCGGATACGCAGTATTTT. It codes for CASSFGLGAGSDTQYF.

The sample holds a few counts of this clone. This sequence joins TRBV6-6 and TRBJ2-7, with 10 bases lining up with TRBD2. Unmatched junction bases numbered 3, after V lost 5 bases and J lost 2 bases. This CDR3 has 14 residues. Germline V CDR1 and CDR2: MNHNY, SVGAGI (reference sequence). The CDR3 nucleotides are TGTGCCAGCAGTAGACTAGCGGGTACCTACGAGCAGTACTTC. This gives the protein CASSRLAGTYEQYF.

This clone showed up just once. V usage is TRBV2 and J usage is TRBJ2-1; 7 nucleotides agree with TRBD1. The CDR3 covers 12 residues. V trimming: 10 bases; J trimming: 8 bases; junction bases outside the gene matches: 8. Germline CDR1 is SNHLY and CDR2 is FYNNEI. The CDR3 protein is CATRQGFDEQFF. The CDR3, as DNA: TGTGCCACGCGACAGGGTTTCGATGAGCAGTTCTTC.

The V gene is TRBV5-1, the J gene TRBJ2-1; TRBD2 agrees at 9 bases. With V trimmed by 3 bases and J by 7 bases, 2 bases remained unmatched. From germline, CDR1 is SGHRS and CDR2 YFSETQ. The CDR3 consists of 13 residues. CDR3 region: CASSSSGRNEQFF. The CDR3 DNA sequence: TGCGCCAGCAGCTCGAGCGGGAGGAATGAGCAGTTCTTC.